Below are 10 T cell receptor beta chains sequenced from a single sample in a study of blood T cell repertoires in COVID-19. The assay was immunoSEQ multiplex PCR, and TCRdb's table has in-frame clones only and misses some. The top ten hold about 1.8% of the sample, which has more than 250,000 clones, 90% seen once. Sequenced material: PBMCs or T cells enriched from blood (not recorded which). The receptors were sampled from a woman younger than 35 with acute COVID-19.

The CDR3 DNA follows: TGTGCCAGCAGTTTTAGGGGAGGGGGGGCGCTGGTGTCGGCTCTCTCCCCTAATTCACCCCTCCACTTT. Protein sequence: CASSFRGGGALVSALSPNSPLHF. The chain carries TRBV28 and TRBJ1-6, with a weak D call TRBD1 (6 bases). Germline V gene sequence: CDR1 MDHEN, CDR2 SYDVKM. V shed 3 bases and J shed 6 bases, with 36 bases lying between them. The CDR3 covers 23 residues.

The chain recombines TRBV5-1 with TRBJ1-1; 8 bases line up with TRBD1. V was pared by 0 bases and J by 11 bases, with 0 bases of the junction left unmatched. CDR1 SGHRS and CDR2 YFSETQ come from the germline V gene. This CDR3 is built from 11 residues. The DNA of the CDR3 is TGCGCCAGCAGCTTGGGGGACAGGGCTTTCTTT. Protein product: CASSLGDRAFF.

V usage is TRBV18 and J usage is TRBJ2-3; 8 nucleotides match TRBD2. Germline CDR1 KGHSH, CDR2 LQKENI. Germline trimming cut 2 bases from V and 4 bases from J; bases unmatched to any gene: 8. The CDR3 loop spans 16 amino acids. The chain's CDR3 is CASSPNQRELPDTQYF. CDR3 DNA sequence: TGTGCCAGCTCACCAAATCAGCGGGAGTTACCAGATACGCAGTATTTT.

The chain carries TRBV7-9 and TRBJ2-3, with D maybe TRBD2 (6 bases). The germline gives CDR1 SEHNR, CDR2 FQNEAQ (reference sequence). The CDR3 contains 14 residues. The V and J ends lost 5 bases and 7 bases respectively, with 16 bases between them. The CDR3 nucleotides read TGTGCCAGCAGCGCACAAGGCCGCGGGAATACGCAGTATTTT. It yields the protein CASSAQGRGNTQYF.

This clone was counted between two and nine times. This chain uses TRBV2 with TRBJ1-1; a weak D match, TRBD1 (6 bases). CDR1 and CDR2 (germline): SNHLY, FYNNEI. The CDR3 has 13 amino acids. V was clipped by 5 bases and J by 2 bases, with 9 bases between them. The CDR3 here is CASSRTANTEAFF. The DNA of the CDR3 is TGTGCCAGCAGTCGGACAGCCAACACTGAAGCTTTCTTT.

The V and J genes are TRBV2 and TRBJ2-1; D is ambiguous. V dropped 4 bases and J dropped 5 bases, with 9 bases sitting between them. From germline, CDR1 is SNHLY and CDR2 FYNNEI. The CDR3 is made up of 13 amino acids. CDR3 bases: TGTGCCAGCAGTGGTTTTATTAACAATGAGCAGTTCTTC. Translated, it gives CASSGFINNEQFF.

The chain is built from TRBV6-5 and TRBJ2-1; 8 nucleotides align to TRBD2. This CDR3 contains 15 residues. In germline, CDR1 is MNHEY, CDR2 SVGAGI. The V gene end was trimmed by 2 bases and the J gene end by 6 bases; junction bases not matched to a gene: 6. The DNA of the CDR3 is TGTGCCAGCAGTTACCTGGGCGGGAGGTCCAATGAGCAGTTCTTC. Residues: CASSYLGGRSNEQFF.

This sequence joins TRBV6-2 or TRBV6-3 and TRBJ1-2; 7 nucleotides line up with TRBD1. The CDR3 is 13 amino acids. V dropped 5 bases and J dropped 5; count of bases not matched to a gene: 5. In germline, CDR1 is MNHEY, CDR2 SVGEGT. CDR3 coding DNA: TGTGCCAGCAGTCTCGGGACAGCGTATGGCTACACCTTC. Protein: CASSLGTAYGYTF.

This CDR3 reads CASSLGTSGRIEQFF. In DNA, the CDR3 is TGTGCCAGCAGCCTTGGGACTAGCGGGAGAATTGAGCAGTTCTTC. The chain is built from TRBV6-5 and TRBJ2-1; 14 bases align to TRBD2. The CDR3 length is 15 residues. Germline V gene data show CDR1 as MNHEY and CDR2 as SVGAGI. The V gene end was trimmed by 6 bases and the J gene end by 9 bases; junction bases not matched to a gene: 7.

This clone was picked up one time. V and J are TRBV7-2 and TRBJ2-1; TRBD2 matches 7 bases. Losses at the gene ends were 4 bases for V and 0 bases for J; bases not matched to a gene: 6. Germline-derived CDR1 and CDR2 are SGHTA and FQGNSA. The CDR3 is 16 amino acids. This CDR3 is CASSSGTTHSYNEQFF. The CDR3 nucleotides read TGTGCCAGCAGCTCCGGGACTACCCACTCCTACAATGAGCAGTTCTTC.